This T cell receptor beta chain was found in a study of blood T cell repertoires in COVID-19. Study in general: The United States, Italy and Spain supplied acute and convalescent COVID-19 samples.

V trimming: 4 bases; J trimming: 1 base; junction bases outside the gene matches: 9. The CDR3 is 16 residues long. Germline V lookup: CDR1 SGHRS, CDR2 YFSETQ. Only in-frame clones appear in the TCRdb table, and some are missing; sequencing was by immunoSEQ multiplex PCR. The data show 150,000 to 200,000 clones, roughly four fifths seen once. This TCR was sampled from a human donor with acute or convalescent COVID-19. The donor label of this sample is uncertain. Sequenced: peripheral blood. The J gene is TRBJ2-5, the V gene TRBV5-1; 8 bases agree with TRBD1. Written as DNA, the CDR3 is TGCGCCAGCAGCGTCCTAGGGACAGGAGTCCAAGAGACCCAGTACTTC. This gives the protein CASSVLGTGVQETQYF.